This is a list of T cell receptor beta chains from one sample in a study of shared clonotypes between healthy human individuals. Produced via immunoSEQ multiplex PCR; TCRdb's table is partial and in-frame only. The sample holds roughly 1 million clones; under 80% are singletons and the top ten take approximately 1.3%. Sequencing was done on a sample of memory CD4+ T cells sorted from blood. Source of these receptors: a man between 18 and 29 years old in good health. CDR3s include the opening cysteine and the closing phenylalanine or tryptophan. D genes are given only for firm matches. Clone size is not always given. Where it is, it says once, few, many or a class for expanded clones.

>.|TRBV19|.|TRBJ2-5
TGTGCCAGTAGGTTGACCGCCGCCGGGAAGACCCAGTACTTC
CASRLTAAGKTQYF
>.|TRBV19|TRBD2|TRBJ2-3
TGTGCCAGTAGTCCGCGAGGGGCTAGCGGAGATACGCAGTATTTT
CASSPRGASGDTQYF
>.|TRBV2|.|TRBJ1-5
TGTGCCAGCAGTGAAGTAGGGGGCAATCAGCCCCAGCATTTT
CASSEVGGNQPQHF
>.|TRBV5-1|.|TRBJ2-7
TGCGCCAGCAGCTTGGGGGGCAGGACCTACGAGCAGTACTTC
CASSLGGRTYEQYF
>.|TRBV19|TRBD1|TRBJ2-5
TGTGCCAGTAGCATACTCCCGGGACAGGGTCGAGAGACCCAGTACTTC
CASSILPGQGRETQYF
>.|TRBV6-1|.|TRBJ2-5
TGTGCCAGCGGGCGAACCCGGACTATGCAAGAGACCCAGTACTTC
CASGRTRTMQETQYF
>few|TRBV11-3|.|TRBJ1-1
TGTGCCAGCAGCATAGGGTACACTGAAGCTTTCTTT
CASSIGYTEAFF
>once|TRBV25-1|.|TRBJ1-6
TGTGCCAGCAGTGATTTGCAAAATAATTCACCCCTCCACTTT
CASSDLQNNSPLHF
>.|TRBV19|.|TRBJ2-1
TGTGCCAGTAGTTTACGGACTGTGGATGAGCAGTTCTTC
CASSLRTVDEQFF
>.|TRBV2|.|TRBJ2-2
TGTGCCAGCAGGAACAGGGTTTCGGACACCGGGGAGCTGTTTTTT
CASRNRVSDTGELFF
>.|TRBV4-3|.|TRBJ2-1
TGCGCCAGCAGCCAAGCCCTCAGCCAGTACAATGAGCAGTTCTTC
CASSQALSQYNEQFF
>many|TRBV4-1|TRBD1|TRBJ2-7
TGCGCCAGCAGCCCCGACAGGGGGAACAACGAGCAGTACTTC
CASSPDRGNNEQYF
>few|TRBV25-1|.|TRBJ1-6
TGTGCCAGCAGTGACCGGGCGTGGTCACCCCTCCACTTT
CASSDRAWSPLHF
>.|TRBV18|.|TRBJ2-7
TGTGCCAGCTCACCGCAAGGTGGGCAGAAGACCTACGAGCAGTACTTC
CASSPQGGQKTYEQYF
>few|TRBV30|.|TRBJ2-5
TGTGCCTGGAGTGCGGTAGACCAAGAGACCCAGTACTTC
CAWSAVDQETQYF
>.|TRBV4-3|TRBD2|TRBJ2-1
TGCGCCAGCAGCCACTGGACTAGCGGGAACAATGAGCAGTTCTTC
CASSHWTSGNNEQFF
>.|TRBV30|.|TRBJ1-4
TGTGCCCGGAGGGGGGATGGGGAAAAACTGTTTTTT
CARRGDGEKLFF
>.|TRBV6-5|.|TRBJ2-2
TGTGCCAGCAGCCGGATAGCGGCCACCGGGGAGCTGTTTTTT
CASSRIAATGELFF
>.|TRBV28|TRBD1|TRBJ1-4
TGTGCCAGCAGTACAGGGGGGTATGAAAAACTGTTTTTT
CASSTGGYEKLFF
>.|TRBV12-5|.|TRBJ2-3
TGTGCTAGTGCCCCATCAAGCGGTACGCAGTATTTT
CASAPSSGTQYF
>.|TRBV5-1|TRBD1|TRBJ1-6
TGCGCCAGCAGCTTCGGGGACAGGGACAATTCACCCCTCCACTTT
CASSFGDRDNSPLHF
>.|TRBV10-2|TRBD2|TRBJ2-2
TGCGCCAGCAGTGTGCGGGGGGTCCCCGGGGAGCTGTTTTTT
CASSVRGVPGELFF
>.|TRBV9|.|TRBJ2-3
TGTGCCAGCAGCGTAGGGGCGGCCACTAGCACAGATACGCAGTATTTT
CASSVGAATSTDTQYF
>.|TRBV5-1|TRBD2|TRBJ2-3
TGCGCCAGCAGCTTGGATGGCGGGAGGGCCTCAGATACGCAGTATTTT
CASSLDGGRASDTQYF
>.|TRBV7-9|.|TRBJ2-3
TGTGCCAGCAGCTTAGCCGGGACACTCACAGATACGCAGTATTTT
CASSLAGTLTDTQYF
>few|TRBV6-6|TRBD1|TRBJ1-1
TGTGCCAGCAGGCCACAGGGGCAAGGAACTGAAGCTTTCTTT
CASRPQGQGTEAFF